The rows below give T cell receptor beta chains drawn from one sample of a study of shared clonotypes between healthy human individuals. Sequencing was performed with immunoSEQ multiplex PCR; in TCRdb, only in-frame clones are kept and a portion is missing. The sample shows around 2.5 million clones, over 85% of them seen only once. Input material: naive CD4+ T cells from PBMCs. These receptors came from a man aged 18 to 29 in good health. Some clones in this sample may be carry-over from other donors' samples. Both conserved end residues are part of each CDR3. Fields, in order: V gene, clone size, J gene, D gene, CDR3 protein, CDR3 DNA. D genes are given only for firm matches. Clone size is stated in some rows and not others, as once, few, many or a class when expanded.

TRBV28	once	TRBJ2-7	NA	CASSLYGGLGYEQYF	TGTGCCAGCAGTTTGTACGGTGGTCTAGGGTACGAGCAGTACTTC
TRBV7-3	NA	TRBJ2-6	NA	CASSTPAQGASLSDSGANVLTF	TGTGCCAGCAGCACCCCCGCCCAAGGGGCCTCTTTATCGGACTCTGGGGCCAACGTCCTGACTTTC
TRBV9	NA	TRBJ2-5	NA	CASSVGVSRIEETQYF	TGTGCCAGCAGCGTAGGAGTTTCTCGGATTGAGGAGACCCAGTACTTC
TRBV7-2	once	TRBJ2-1	NA	CASSFGPVEYNEQFF	TGTGCCAGCAGCTTCGGGCCCGTGGAGTACAATGAGCAGTTCTTC
TRBV21-1	once	TRBJ2-7	NA	CASTPNLPYEQYF	TGTGCCAGCACCCCAAACTTGCCCTACGAGCAGTACTTC
TRBV28	NA	TRBJ2-7	TRBD2	CASSPGLAQELSYEQYF	TGTGCCAGCAGTCCTGGACTAGCGCAAGAACTGTCCTACGAGCAGTACTTC
TRBV28	NA	TRBJ2-5	NA	CASRAGRGQETQYF	TGTGCCAGCAGAGCTGGACGGGGACAAGAGACCCAGTACTTC
TRBV9	NA	TRBJ1-5	NA	CASSVDGVEYQPQHF	TGTGCCAGCAGCGTAGATGGGGTAGAGTATCAGCCCCAGCATTTT
TRBV7-3	NA	TRBJ2-7	NA	CASSFGLTGVYEQYF	TGTGCCAGCAGCTTTGGCCTCACCGGGGTCTACGAGCAGTACTTC
TRBV30	NA	TRBJ2-1	TRBD2	CAWRLAGGDNEQFF	TGTGCCTGGAGACTAGCGGGAGGGGACAATGAGCAGTTCTTC
TRBV5-1	NA	TRBJ2-7	NA	CASSLNGVQQQYF	TGCGCCAGCAGCTTGAATGGGGTCCAACAGCAGTACTTC
TRBV18	NA	TRBJ2-3	NA	CASSPPRNLTQYF	TGTGCCAGCTCACCACCGCGGAACCTTACGCAGTATTTT
TRBV6-1	NA	TRBJ2-1	TRBD2	CASSGAFAGLRPNEQFF	TGTGCCAGCAGTGGAGCGTTCGCGGGACTACGACCCAATGAGCAGTTCTTC
TRBV5-1	once	TRBJ2-5	TRBD2	CASSLERTSYETQYF	TGCGCCAGCAGCTTGGAGCGGACTAGCTACGAGACCCAGTACTTC
TRBV11-2	once	TRBJ2-7	NA	CASSLVRIEQYF	TGTGCCAGCAGCTTAGTAAGGATCGAGCAGTACTTC
TRBV5-1	NA	TRBJ2-7	NA	CASTLVGSGYEQYF	TGCGCCAGCACCCTGGTCGGTTCGGGCTACGAGCAGTACTTC
TRBV29-1	NA	TRBJ1-2	TRBD1	CSVESRGDYGYTF	TGCAGCGTTGAAAGCAGGGGGGACTATGGCTACACCTTC
TRBV27	NA	TRBJ1-1	NA	CASSLIPQGGGNTEAFF	TGTGCCAGCAGTTTAATCCCCCAGGGAGGGGGGAACACTGAAGCTTTCTTT
TRBV7-2	NA	TRBJ2-5	TRBD2	CASSSERTSGTTQETQYF	TGTGCCAGCAGCTCCGAAAGGACTAGCGGGACGACCCAAGAGACCCAGTACTTC
TRBV5-8	NA	TRBJ2-4	NA	CASSFPYIRRDIQYF	TGTGCCAGCAGCTTCCCGTACATCCGGAGGGACATTCAGTACTTC
TRBV6-1	NA	TRBJ1-5	NA	CASIRDTINQPQHF	TGTGCCAGCATTCGGGACACCATAAATCAGCCCCAGCATTTT
TRBV27	once	TRBJ2-3	NA	CASSFQFSDTQYF	TGTGCCAGCAGTTTCCAGTTTTCAGATACGCAGTATTTT
TRBV7-3	once	TRBJ2-1	TRBD1	CASSSQTGVYNEQFF	TGTGCCAGCAGCTCCCAGACAGGGGTCTACAATGAGCAGTTCTTC
TRBV11-2	NA	TRBJ1-4	NA	CASSPRPTNEKLFF	TGTGCCAGCAGCCCCCGACCGACAAATGAAAAACTGTTTTTT
TRBV7-6	NA	TRBJ2-1	NA	CASSLDLGWAGEQFF	TGTGCCAGCAGCTTGGACTTGGGGTGGGCCGGTGAGCAGTTCTTC
TRBV6-4	NA	TRBJ2-7	TRBD2	CASSPIGQAGVYEQYF	TGTGCCAGCAGCCCGATTGGACAAGCGGGAGTGTACGAGCAGTACTTC
TRBV5-1	NA	TRBJ2-1	TRBD2	CASSLGTSGPREQFF	TGCGCCAGCAGCTTAGGGACTAGCGGTCCACGTGAGCAGTTCTTC
TRBV28	NA	TRBJ1-2	TRBD1	CASRQAGQRYGYTF	TGTGCCAGCAGGCAAGCGGGACAGAGATATGGCTACACCTTC
TRBV7-8	NA	TRBJ2-5	NA	CASRLRTGGETQYF	TGTGCCAGCAGGCTGCGGACCGGCGGGGAGACCCAGTACTTC
TRBV6-1	NA	TRBJ2-7	NA	CASRVSHYEQYF	TGTGCCAGCAGGGTCAGCCATTACGAGCAGTACTTC
TRBV5-1	NA	TRBJ2-7	TRBD1	CASSLTLGQGPTYEQYF	TGCGCCAGCAGCTTGACCCTTGGACAGGGGCCGACCTACGAGCAGTACTTC
TRBV4-1	NA	TRBJ2-5	NA	CASSQREGGVETQYF	TGCGCCAGCAGCCAAAGAGAGGGGGGCGTTGAGACCCAGTACTTC
TRBV19	NA	TRBJ2-2	TRBD2	CASTTTGTSGRGGELFF	TGTGCCAGTACCACAACTGGGACTAGCGGAAGGGGCGGGGAGCTGTTTTTT
TRBV19	NA	TRBJ2-2	NA	CATKWGADLNTGELFF	TGTGCCACCAAATGGGGAGCGGACTTGAACACCGGGGAGCTGTTTTTT
TRBV5-4	NA	TRBJ2-1	TRBD2	CASSPTQTSGMGNEQFF	TGTGCCAGCAGCCCTACCCAGACTAGCGGGATGGGGAATGAGCAGTTCTTC
TRBV5-5	NA	TRBJ2-5	NA	CASSPAPAGQETQYF	TGTGCCAGCAGCCCGGCCCCAGCAGGCCAAGAGACCCAGTACTTC
TRBV27	few	TRBJ1-1	NA	CASSLFRVTEAFF	TGTGCCAGCAGTTTATTTAGGGTCACTGAAGCTTTCTTT
TRBV10-3	NA	TRBJ1-3	NA	CAIRGTDGNTIYF	TGTGCCATCAGAGGGACGGATGGAAACACCATATATTTT
TRBV10-3	NA	TRBJ1-5	NA	CAISETGGPISNQPQHF	TGTGCCATCAGTGAAACGGGTGGCCCCATTAGCAATCAGCCCCAGCATTTT
TRBV28	NA	TRBJ1-1	NA	CASSLGGQEAFF	TGTGCCAGCAGTTTGGGTGGTCAGGAAGCTTTCTTT
TRBV28	NA	TRBJ1-5	NA	CASRRGGPGQPQHF	TGTGCCAGCCGCAGAGGGGGACCGGGGCAGCCCCAGCATTTT
TRBV11-2	NA	TRBJ2-3	NA	CASSLAGFTDTQYF	TGTGCCAGCAGCTTAGCGGGGTTCACAGATACGCAGTATTTT
TRBV9	NA	TRBJ1-1	NA	CASSAGVVAGGEAFF	TGTGCCAGCAGCGCGGGCGTAGTGGCAGGAGGTGAAGCTTTCTTT
TRBV6-5	NA	TRBJ2-3	TRBD2	CASSYSGLAARGTQYF	TGTGCCAGCAGTTACTCGGGACTAGCGGCTCGAGGGACGCAGTATTTT
TRBV5-1	NA	TRBJ2-1	NA	CASSSGVGNYNEQFF	TGCGCCAGCAGCTCAGGGGTGGGCAACTACAATGAGCAGTTCTTC
TRBV7-8	NA	TRBJ1-5	TRBD1	CASSRQGQPQHF	TGTGCCAGCAGCAGACAGGGGCAGCCCCAGCATTTT
TRBV18	NA	TRBJ2-7	TRBD1	CASSQGRTGVSEQYF	TGTGCCAGCTCACAGGGGAGGACAGGGGTTAGCGAGCAGTACTTC
TRBV29-1	NA	TRBJ2-7	NA	CSVVGNSYEQYF	TGCAGCGTTGTGGGGAATTCCTACGAGCAGTACTTC
TRBV6-6	NA	TRBJ1-5	TRBD1	CASSWTGGSQPQHF	TGTGCCAGCAGTTGGACAGGGGGAAGTCAGCCCCAGCATTTT
TRBV7-2	NA	TRBJ2-4	TRBD1	CASSLGRGPIIQYF	TGTGCCAGCAGCTTAGGCAGGGGGCCCATCATTCAGTACTTC
TRBV11-2	NA	TRBJ2-1	NA	CASSLRRTYNEQFF	TGTGCCAGCAGCCTCAGGAGGACCTACAATGAGCAGTTCTTC
TRBV29-1	few	TRBJ1-1	NA	CSVGRVGTEAFF	TGCAGCGTTGGCCGGGTGGGAACTGAAGCTTTCTTT
TRBV4-1	NA	TRBJ2-5	NA	CASSQGGTKQETQYF	TGCGCCAGCAGCCAAGGGGGGACCAAACAAGAGACCCAGTACTTC
TRBV28	once	TRBJ2-1	TRBD2	CASSLSSGKNEQFF	TGTGCCAGCAGTTTATCTAGCGGGAAAAATGAGCAGTTCTTC
TRBV7-3	few	TRBJ2-3	NA	CASSLLGTDTQYF	TGTGCCAGCAGCTTATTGGGCACAGATACGCAGTATTTT
TRBV28	NA	TRBJ2-2	NA	CASSPRGPNTGELFF	TGTGCCAGCAGTCCTCGAGGGCCGAACACCGGGGAGCTGTTTTTT
TRBV27	NA	TRBJ1-1	NA	CASRTRQADPVKAFF	TGTGCCAGCAGGACCCGACAGGCGGACCCTGTGAAGGCTTTCTTT
TRBV6-5	NA	TRBJ1-1	TRBD1	CASSYASTGGNTEAFF	TGTGCCAGCAGTTACGCCTCAACAGGGGGGAACACTGAAGCTTTCTTT
TRBV5-1	NA	TRBJ1-2	TRBD1	CASSQTGAINYGYTF	TGCGCCAGCAGTCAGACAGGGGCTATCAACTATGGCTACACCTTC